The rows below give T cell receptor beta chains drawn from one sample of a study of T cell clones after liver transplantation. The method was immunoSEQ multiplex PCR; TCRdb's version includes in-frame clones alone and lacks a portion of them. The sample records under 130,000 clones, around four fifths being singletons. The specimen comprised CD4+ T cells from blood, sampled around 44 months after liver transplant. Source of these receptors: a human patient who received a liver transplant. T cells may partly derive from the graft donor. The CDR3 runs from the conserved cysteine through the conserved F or W. Only some rows state a clone size, as once, few, many or a class for expanded clones.

J gene: TRBJ1-4; V gene: TRBV4-1; clone size: -; CDR3 protein: CASSQVGGNEKLFF
J gene: TRBJ2-3; V gene: TRBV7-2; clone size: -; CDR3 protein: CASSPQRGSTDTQYF
J gene: TRBJ1-5; V gene: TRBV7-9; clone size: -; CDR3 protein: CASSLDRLEPQHF
J gene: TRBJ1-5; V gene: TRBV25-1; clone size: few; CDR3 protein: CASSKGGSSNQPQHF
J gene: TRBJ1-2; V gene: TRBV6-5; clone size: -; CDR3 protein: CASTRSGLNYGYTF
J gene: TRBJ1-5; V gene: TRBV2; clone size: -; CDR3 protein: CASQTGGRYNQPQHF
J gene: TRBJ2-5; V gene: TRBV19; clone size: -; CDR3 protein: CASSTRTGGGETQYF
J gene: TRBJ2-7; V gene: TRBV15; clone size: -; CDR3 protein: CATSRGGSAYEQYF
J gene: TRBJ1-2; V gene: TRBV6-1; clone size: -; CDR3 protein: CASSPTVEDYGYTF
J gene: TRBJ1-3; V gene: TRBV7-9; clone size: -; CDR3 protein: CASSRPGNTIYF
J gene: TRBJ1-1; V gene: TRBV29-1; clone size: -; CDR3 protein: CSVDRDMEHTEAFF
J gene: TRBJ2-1; V gene: TRBV14; clone size: -; CDR3 protein: CASSQTDRSLRSSYNEQFF
J gene: TRBJ2-7; V gene: TRBV6-1; clone size: -; CDR3 protein: CASAVGRAYEQYF
J gene: TRBJ2-1; V gene: TRBV19; clone size: -; CDR3 protein: CATSLYNDEQFF
J gene: TRBJ2-1; V gene: TRBV11-3; clone size: -; CDR3 protein: CASSLTTGYNEQFF
J gene: TRBJ2-2; V gene: TRBV15; clone size: -; CDR3 protein: CATSRGWGRRNTGELFF
J gene: TRBJ1-4; V gene: TRBV7-3; clone size: once; CDR3 protein: CASSSGQKALTTNEKLFF
J gene: TRBJ1-1; V gene: TRBV30; clone size: -; CDR3 protein: CAWSVAPGQGFAFF
J gene: TRBJ2-5; V gene: TRBV7-2; clone size: -; CDR3 protein: CASSPSTSAVGTQYF
J gene: TRBJ2-3; V gene: TRBV5-1; clone size: -; CDR3 protein: CASSFPSNTQYF
J gene: TRBJ1-1; V gene: TRBV27; clone size: -; CDR3 protein: CASSSTRALKGTEAFF
J gene: TRBJ2-5; V gene: TRBV14; clone size: -; CDR3 protein: CASSPRTGGMSETQYF
J gene: TRBJ2-3; V gene: TRBV11-2; clone size: -; CDR3 protein: CASSFLAGAPSNTQYF
J gene: TRBJ2-7; V gene: TRBV5-4; clone size: -; CDR3 protein: CASSLGGAGKSYEQYF
J gene: TRBJ2-5; V gene: TRBV7-2; clone size: -; CDR3 protein: CASSKRTGGETQYF